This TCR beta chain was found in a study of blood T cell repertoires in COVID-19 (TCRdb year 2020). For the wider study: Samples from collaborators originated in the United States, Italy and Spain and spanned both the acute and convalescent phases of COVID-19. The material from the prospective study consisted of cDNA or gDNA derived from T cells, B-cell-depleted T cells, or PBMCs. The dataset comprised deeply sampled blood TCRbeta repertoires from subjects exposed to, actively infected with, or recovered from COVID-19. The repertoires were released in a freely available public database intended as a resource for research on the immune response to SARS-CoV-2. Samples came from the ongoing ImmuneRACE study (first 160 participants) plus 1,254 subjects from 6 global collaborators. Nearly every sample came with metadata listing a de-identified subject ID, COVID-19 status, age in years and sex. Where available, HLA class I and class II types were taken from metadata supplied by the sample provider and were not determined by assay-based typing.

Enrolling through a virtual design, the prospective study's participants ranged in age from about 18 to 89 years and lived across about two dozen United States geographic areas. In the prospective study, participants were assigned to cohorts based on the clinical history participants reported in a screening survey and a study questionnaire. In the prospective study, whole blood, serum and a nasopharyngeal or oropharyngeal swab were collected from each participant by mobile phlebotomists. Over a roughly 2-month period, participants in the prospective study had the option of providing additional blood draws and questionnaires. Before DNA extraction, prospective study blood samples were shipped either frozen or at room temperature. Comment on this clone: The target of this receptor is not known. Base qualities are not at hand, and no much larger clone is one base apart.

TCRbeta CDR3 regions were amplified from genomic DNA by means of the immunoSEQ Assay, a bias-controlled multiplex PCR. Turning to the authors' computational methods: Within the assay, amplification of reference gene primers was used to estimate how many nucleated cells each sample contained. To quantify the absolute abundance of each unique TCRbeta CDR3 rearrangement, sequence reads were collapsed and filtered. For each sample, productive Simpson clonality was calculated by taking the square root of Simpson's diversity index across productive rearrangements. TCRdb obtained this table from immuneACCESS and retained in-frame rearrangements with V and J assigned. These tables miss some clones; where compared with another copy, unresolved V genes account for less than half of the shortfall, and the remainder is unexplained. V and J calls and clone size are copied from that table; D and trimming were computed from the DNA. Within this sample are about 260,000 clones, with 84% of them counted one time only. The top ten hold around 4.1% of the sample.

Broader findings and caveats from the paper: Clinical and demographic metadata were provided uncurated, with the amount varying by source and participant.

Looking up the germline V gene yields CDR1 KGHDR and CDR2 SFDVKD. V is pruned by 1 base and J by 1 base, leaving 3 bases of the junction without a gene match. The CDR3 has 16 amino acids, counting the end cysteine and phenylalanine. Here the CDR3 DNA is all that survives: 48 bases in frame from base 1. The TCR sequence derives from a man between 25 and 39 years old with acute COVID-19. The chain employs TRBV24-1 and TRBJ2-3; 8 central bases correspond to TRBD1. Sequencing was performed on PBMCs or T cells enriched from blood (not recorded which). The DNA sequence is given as TGTGCCACCAGTGATTTAAAGGGACAGGGCACAGATACGCAGTATTTT. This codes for CATSDLKGQGTDTQYF.